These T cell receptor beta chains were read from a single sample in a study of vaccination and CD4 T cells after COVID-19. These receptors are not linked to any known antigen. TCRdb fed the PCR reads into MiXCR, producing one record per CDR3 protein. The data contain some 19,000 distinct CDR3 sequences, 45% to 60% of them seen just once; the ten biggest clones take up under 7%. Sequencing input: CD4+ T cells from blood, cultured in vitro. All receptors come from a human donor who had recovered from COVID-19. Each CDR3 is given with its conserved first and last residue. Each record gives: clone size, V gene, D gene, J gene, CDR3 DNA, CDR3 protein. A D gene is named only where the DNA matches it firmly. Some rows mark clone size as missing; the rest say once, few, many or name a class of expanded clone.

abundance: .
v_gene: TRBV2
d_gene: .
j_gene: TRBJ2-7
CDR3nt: TGTGCCAGCAGTCTGACTCTTTCCTACGAGCAGTACTTC
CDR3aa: CASSLTLSYEQYF

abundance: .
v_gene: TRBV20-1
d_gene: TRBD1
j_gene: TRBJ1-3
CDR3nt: TGCAGTGCTAGAGGGACAGGGGACAACTCTGGAAACACCATATATTTT
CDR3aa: CSARGTGDNSGNTIYF

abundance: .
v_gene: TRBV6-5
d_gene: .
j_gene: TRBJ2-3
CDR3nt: TGTGCCAGCAGTTACGGTCGGGACACCACAGATACGCAGTATTTT
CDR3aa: CASSYGRDTTDTQYF

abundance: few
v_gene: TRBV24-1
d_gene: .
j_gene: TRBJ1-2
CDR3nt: TGTGCCACCAGTGACCCCCGGGACTTCGCAGTAGATGGCTACACCTTC
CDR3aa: CATSDPRDFAVDGYTF

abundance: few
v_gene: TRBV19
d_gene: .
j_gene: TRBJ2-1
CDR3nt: TGTGCCAGTAGTATCGGGACGGAGTCCTACAATGAGCAGTTCTTC
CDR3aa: CASSIGTESYNEQFF

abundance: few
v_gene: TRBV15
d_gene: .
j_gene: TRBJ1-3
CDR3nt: TGTGCCACCAGCAGACAACCCGACAGCTTCTTCTCTGGAAACACCATATATTTT
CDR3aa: CATSRQPDSFFSGNTIYF

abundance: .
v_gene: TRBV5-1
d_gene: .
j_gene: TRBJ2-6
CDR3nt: TGCGCCAGCAGCTTGCCAGACAGCCTGCACCCCTCTGGGGCCAACGTCCTGACTTTC
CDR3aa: CASSLPDSLHPSGANVLTF

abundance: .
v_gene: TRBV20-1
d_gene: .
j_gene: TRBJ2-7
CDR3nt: TGCAGTGCCCGAAGAGGGGGGGACGCCTACGAGCAGTACTTC
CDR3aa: CSARRGGDAYEQYF

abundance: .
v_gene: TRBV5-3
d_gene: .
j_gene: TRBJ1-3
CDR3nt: TGTGCCAGCAGCTTTGACATCACTTGGTATTTT
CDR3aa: CASSFDITWYF

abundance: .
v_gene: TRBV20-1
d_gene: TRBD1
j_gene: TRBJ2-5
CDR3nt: TGCAGTGCTAGAGGGGGACAGAGAAGGACCCAGTACTTC
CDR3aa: CSARGGQRRTQYF

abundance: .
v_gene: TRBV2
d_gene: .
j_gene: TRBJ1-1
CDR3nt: TGTGCCAGCAGTGAAACCGTCGGTCCTTTCTTT
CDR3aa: CASSETVGPFF

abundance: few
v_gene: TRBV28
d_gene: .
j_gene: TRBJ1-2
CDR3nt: TGTGCCAGCAGTTCCCCCCGGAAGACTGGCTACACCTTC
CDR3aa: CASSSPRKTGYTF

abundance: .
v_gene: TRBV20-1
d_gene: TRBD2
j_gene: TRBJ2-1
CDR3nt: TGCAGTGCAGCGACTAGCGGGAGGTCAAATGAGCAGTTCTTC
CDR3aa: CSAATSGRSNEQFF

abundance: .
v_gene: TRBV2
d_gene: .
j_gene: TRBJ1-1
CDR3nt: TGTGCCAGCAGTGAAGGGGTGGGATTGAACACTGAAGCTTTCTTT
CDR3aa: CASSEGVGLNTEAFF

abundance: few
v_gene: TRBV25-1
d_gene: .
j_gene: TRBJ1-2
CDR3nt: TGTGCCAGCAGTGAATACGGGGACATTAATGGCTACACCTTC
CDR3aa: CASSEYGDINGYTF

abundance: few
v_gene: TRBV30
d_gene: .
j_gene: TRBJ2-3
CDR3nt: TGTGCCTGGGTAAAGAAATCCACAGATACGCAGTATTTT
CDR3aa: CAWVKKSTDTQYF

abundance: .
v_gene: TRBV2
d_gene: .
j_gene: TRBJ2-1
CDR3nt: TGTGCCAGCATCCTAGGCCAATACAATGAGCAGTTCTTC
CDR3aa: CASILGQYNEQFF

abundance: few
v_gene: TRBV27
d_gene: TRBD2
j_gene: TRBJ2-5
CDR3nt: TGTGCCAGCAGTACCCGGGGGGCGGGAGGGCCTTCGGAGACCCAGTACTTC
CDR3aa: CASSTRGAGGPSETQYF

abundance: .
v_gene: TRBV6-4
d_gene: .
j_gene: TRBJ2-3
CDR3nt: TGTGCCAGCAGTGACGGCGGGAGCACAGATACGCAGTATTTT
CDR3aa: CASSDGGSTDTQYF

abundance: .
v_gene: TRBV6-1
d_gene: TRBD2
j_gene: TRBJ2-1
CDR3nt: TGTGCCAGCAGTCTACGGACTAGCGGGAGTAGGAATGAGCAGTTCTTC
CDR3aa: CASSLRTSGSRNEQFF

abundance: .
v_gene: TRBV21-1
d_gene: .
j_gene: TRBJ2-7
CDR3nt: TGTGCCAGCAGCAAACGTCCGCGGGGACAATACGAGCAGTACTTC
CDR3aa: CASSKRPRGQYEQYF

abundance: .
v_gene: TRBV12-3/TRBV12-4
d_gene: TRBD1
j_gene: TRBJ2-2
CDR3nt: TGTGCCAGCAGTTACCCCCGGACAGGGCGAACCGGGGAGCTGTTTTTT
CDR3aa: CASSYPRTGRTGELFF

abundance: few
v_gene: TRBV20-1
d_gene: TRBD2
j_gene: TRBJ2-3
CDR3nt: TGCAGTGCTCCAGGGACTAGCGTTAGCACAGATACGCAGTATTTT
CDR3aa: CSAPGTSVSTDTQYF

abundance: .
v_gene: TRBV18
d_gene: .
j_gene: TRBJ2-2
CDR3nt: TGTGCCAGCTCACCATTGGAGGTGACGAACACCGGGGAGCTGTTTTTT
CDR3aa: CASSPLEVTNTGELFF

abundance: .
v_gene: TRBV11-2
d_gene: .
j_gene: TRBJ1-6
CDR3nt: TGTGCCAGCAGCTTACGTGGGGGCGATTCACCCCTCCACTTT
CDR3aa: CASSLRGGDSPLHF

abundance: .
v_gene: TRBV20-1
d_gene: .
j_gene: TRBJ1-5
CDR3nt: TGCAGTGGCGTCGACGCTGGGGGGCCCGGCAATCAGCCCCAGCATTTT
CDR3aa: CSGVDAGGPGNQPQHF

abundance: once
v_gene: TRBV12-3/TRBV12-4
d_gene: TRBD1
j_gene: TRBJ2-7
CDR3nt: TGTGCCAGCAGTCTGACAGGGCCACACGAGCAGTACTTC
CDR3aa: CASSLTGPHEQYF

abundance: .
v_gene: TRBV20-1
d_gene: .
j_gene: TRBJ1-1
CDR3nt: TGCAGTGCGCCCCTATTGACAGGGAACACTGAAGCTTTCTTT
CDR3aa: CSAPLLTGNTEAFF

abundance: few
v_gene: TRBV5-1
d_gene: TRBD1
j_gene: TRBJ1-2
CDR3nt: TGCGCCAGCACCCCCGGGACAGATAACTATGGCTACACCTTC
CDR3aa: CASTPGTDNYGYTF